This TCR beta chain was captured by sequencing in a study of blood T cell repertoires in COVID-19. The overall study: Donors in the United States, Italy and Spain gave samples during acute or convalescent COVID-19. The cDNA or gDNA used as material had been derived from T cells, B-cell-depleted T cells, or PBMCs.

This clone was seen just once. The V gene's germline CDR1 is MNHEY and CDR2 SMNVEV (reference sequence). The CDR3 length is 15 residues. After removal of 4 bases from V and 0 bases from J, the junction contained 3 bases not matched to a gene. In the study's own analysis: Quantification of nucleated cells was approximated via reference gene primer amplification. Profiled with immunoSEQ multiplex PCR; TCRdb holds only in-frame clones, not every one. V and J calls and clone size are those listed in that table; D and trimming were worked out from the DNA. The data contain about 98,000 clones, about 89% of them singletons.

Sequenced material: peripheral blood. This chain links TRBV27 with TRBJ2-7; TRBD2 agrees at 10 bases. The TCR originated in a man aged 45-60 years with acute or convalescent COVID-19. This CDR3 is CASSSLAGGSYEQYF. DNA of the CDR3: TGTGCCAGCAGTTCATTAGCGGGAGGCTCCTACGAGCAGTACTTC.